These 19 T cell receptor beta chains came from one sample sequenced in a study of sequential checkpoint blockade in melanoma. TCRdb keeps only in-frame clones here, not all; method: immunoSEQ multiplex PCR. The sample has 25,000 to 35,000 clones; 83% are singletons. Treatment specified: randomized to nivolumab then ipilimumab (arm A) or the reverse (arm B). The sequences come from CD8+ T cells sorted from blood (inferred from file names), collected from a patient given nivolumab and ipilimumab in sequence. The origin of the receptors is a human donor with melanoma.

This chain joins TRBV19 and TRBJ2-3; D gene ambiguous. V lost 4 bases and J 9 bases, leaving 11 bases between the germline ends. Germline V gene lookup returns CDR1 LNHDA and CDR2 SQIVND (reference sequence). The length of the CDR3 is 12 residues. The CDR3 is CASSTASVTQYF. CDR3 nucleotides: TGTGCCAGTAGTACGGCTAGTGTCACGCAGTATTTT.

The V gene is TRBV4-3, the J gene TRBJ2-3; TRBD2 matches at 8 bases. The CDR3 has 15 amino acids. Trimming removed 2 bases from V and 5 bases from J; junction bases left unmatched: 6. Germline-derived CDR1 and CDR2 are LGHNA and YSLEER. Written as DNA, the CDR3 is TGCGCCAGCAGCCAACTCGGGGGGGGGTTAGATACGCAGTATTTT. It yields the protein CASSQLGGGLDTQYF.

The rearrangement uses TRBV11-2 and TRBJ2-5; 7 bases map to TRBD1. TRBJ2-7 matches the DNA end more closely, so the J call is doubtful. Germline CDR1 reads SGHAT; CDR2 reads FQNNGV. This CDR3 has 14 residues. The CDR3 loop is CASSLGQGEYEQYF. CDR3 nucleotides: TGTGCCAGCAGCTTAGGACAGGGAGAGTACGAGCAGTACTTC.

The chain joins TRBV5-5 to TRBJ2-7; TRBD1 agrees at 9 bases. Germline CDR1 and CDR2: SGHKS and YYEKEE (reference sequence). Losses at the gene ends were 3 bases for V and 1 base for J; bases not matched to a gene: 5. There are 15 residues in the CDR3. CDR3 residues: CASSWGQGSSYEQYF. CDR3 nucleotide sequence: TGTGCCAGCAGCTGGGGACAGGGAAGTTCCTACGAGCAGTACTTC.

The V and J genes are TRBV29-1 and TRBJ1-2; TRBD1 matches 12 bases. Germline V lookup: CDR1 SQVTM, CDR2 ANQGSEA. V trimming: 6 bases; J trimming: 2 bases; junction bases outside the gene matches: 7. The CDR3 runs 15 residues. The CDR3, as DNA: TGCAGCGTGGGGACAGGGGGCAGTCGGAACTATGGCTACACCTTC. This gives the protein CSVGTGGSRNYGYTF.

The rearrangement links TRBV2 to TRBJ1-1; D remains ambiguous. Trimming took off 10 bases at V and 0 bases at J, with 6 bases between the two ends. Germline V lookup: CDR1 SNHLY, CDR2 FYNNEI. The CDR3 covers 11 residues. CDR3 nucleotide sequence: TGTGCCATCGAGCTGAACACTGAAGCTTTCTTT. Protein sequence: CAIELNTEAFF.

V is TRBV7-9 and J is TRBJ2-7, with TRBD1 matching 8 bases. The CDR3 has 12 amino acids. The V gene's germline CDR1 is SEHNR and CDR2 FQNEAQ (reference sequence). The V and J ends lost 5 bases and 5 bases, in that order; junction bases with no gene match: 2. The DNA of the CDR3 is TGTGCCAGCAGCAAGACAGGGGACGAGCAGTACTTC. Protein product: CASSKTGDEQYF. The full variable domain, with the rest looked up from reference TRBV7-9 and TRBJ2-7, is DTGVSQNPRHKITKRGQNVTFRCDPISEHNRLYWYRQTLGQGPEFLTYFQNEAQLEKSRLLSDRFSAERPKGSFSTLEIQRTEQGDSAMYLCASSKTGDEQYFGPGTRLTVT.

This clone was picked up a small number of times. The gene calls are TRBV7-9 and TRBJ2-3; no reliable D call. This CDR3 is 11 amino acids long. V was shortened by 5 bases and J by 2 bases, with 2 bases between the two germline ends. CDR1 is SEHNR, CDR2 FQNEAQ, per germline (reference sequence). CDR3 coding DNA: TGTGCCAGCAGCCTCACAGATACGCAGTATTTT. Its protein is CASSLTDTQYF.

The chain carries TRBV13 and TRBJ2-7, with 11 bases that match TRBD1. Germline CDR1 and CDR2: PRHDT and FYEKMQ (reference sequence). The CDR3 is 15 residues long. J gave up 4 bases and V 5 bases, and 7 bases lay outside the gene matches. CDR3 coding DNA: TGTGCCAGCAGCATCGGGACAGGGGGTATGTACGAGCAGTACTTC. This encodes CASSIGTGGMYEQYF.

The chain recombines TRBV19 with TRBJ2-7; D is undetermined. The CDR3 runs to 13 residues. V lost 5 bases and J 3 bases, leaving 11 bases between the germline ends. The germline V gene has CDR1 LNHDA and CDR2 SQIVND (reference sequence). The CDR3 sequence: CASSYKSFYEQYF. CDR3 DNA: TGTGCCAGTAGTTATAAGAGTTTCTACGAGCAGTACTTC.

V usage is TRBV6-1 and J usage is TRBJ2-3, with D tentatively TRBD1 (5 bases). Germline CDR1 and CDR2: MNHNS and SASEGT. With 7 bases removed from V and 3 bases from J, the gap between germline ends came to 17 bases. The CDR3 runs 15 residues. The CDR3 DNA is TGTGCCAGCATTCCCAGGGTGTTCGAGACAGATACGCAGTATTTT. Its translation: CASIPRVFETDTQYF.

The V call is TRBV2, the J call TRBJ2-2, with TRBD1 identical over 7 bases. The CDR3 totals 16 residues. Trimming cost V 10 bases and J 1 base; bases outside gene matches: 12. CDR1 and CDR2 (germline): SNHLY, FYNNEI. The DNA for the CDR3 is TGTGCCATCCTCCCAAGAGACAGGGAGAACACCGGGGAGCTGTTTTTT. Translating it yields CAILPRDRENTGELFF.

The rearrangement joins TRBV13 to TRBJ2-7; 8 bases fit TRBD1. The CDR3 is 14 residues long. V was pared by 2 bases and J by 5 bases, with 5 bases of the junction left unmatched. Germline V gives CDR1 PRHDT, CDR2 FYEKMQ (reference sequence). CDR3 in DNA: TGTGCCAGCAGCTTACTTGACAGGGGCCACGAGCAGTACTTC. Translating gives CASSLLDRGHEQYF.

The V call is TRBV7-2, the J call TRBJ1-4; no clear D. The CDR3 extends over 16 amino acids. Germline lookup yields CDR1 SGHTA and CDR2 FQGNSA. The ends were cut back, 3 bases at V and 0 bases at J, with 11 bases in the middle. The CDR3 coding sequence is TGTGCCAGCAGCTTGGGTTTGAGGGCAACTAATGAAAAACTGTTTTTT. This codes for CASSLGLRATNEKLFF.

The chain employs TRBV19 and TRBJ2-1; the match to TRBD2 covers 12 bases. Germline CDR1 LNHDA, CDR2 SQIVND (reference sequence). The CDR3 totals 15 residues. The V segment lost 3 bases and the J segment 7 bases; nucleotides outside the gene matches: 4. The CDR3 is CASSMLAGGPNEQFF. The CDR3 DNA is TGTGCCAGTAGTATGCTAGCGGGGGGGCCAAATGAGCAGTTCTTC.

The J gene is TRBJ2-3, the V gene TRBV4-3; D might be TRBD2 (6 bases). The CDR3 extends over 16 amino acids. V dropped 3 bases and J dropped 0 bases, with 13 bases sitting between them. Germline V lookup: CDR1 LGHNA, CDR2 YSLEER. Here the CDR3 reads CASSHRLESSTDTQYF. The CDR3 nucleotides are TGCGCCAGCAGCCACAGACTAGAAAGCAGCACAGATACGCAGTATTTT.

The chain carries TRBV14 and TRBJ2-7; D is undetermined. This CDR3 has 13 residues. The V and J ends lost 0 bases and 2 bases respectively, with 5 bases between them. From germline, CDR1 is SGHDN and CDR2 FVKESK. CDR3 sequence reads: CASSQEAAYEQYF. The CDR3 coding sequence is TGTGCCAGCAGCCAAGAGGCGGCCTACGAGCAGTACTTC.

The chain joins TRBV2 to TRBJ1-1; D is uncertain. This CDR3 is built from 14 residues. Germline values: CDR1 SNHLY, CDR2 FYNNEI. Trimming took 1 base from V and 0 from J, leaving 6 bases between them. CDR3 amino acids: CASSEGYLNTEAFF. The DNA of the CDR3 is TGTGCCAGCAGTGAAGGATACTTGAACACTGAAGCTTTCTTT. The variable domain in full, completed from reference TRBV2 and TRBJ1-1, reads EPEVTQTPSHQVTQMGQEVILRCVPISNHLYFYWYRQILGQKVEFLVSFYNNEISEKSEIFDDQFSVERPDGSNFTLKIRSTKLEDSAMYFCASSEGYLNTEAFFGQGTRLTVV.

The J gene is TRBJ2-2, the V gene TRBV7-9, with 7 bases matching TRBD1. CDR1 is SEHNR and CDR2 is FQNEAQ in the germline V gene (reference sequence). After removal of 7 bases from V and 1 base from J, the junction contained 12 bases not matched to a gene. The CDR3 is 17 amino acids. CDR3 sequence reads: CASIPAPGQRNTGELFF. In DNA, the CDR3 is TGTGCCAGCATTCCCGCCCCGGGACAGAGGAACACCGGGGAGCTGTTTTTT. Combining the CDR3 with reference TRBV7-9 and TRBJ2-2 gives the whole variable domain DTGVSQNPRHKITKRGQNVTFRCDPISEHNRLYWYRQTLGQGPEFLTYFQNEAQLEKSRLLSDRFSAERPKGSFSTLEIQRTEQGDSAMYLCASIPAPGQRNTGELFFGEGSRLTVL.